This TCR beta chain is drawn from a study of T cell repertoires and Cas9 in healthy adults. Clones were sequenced by immunoSEQ multiplex PCR, and TCRdb holds only the in-frame ones, with some missing. There are some 15,000 clones in the sample; roughly nine tenths occur only once, and about 1.5% lies in the top ten. Concerning this clone itself: Its antigen is undetermined.

Study conclusions and caveats: SpCas9-reactive effector T cells were reportedly restrained in vitro by SpCas9-reactive regulatory T cells.

Source material: Tregs (CD4+, CD25+, CD127-, CD137-, CD154-) from PBMCs; culture status not recorded. The TCR was taken from a human donor in good health.

CDR3 coding DNA: TGTGCCAGCAGTTCCAGTGTGGGGGGGCCCCAGCATTTT. It codes for CASSSSVGGPQHF. V gene TRBV7-3 combines with J gene TRBJ1-5; a weak D match, TRBD1 (5 bases). CDR3 length equals 13 residues. Trimming pared 6 bases from V and 9 bases from J, leaving 15 bases between. CDR1 and CDR2 from the germline V gene are SGHTA and FQGTGA.